This TCR beta chain comes out of a study of metastatic and nonmetastatic thyroid tumors. Study context: Comparative analysis of repertoires was undertaken across blood and tumor or nodule tissue obtained from malignant and benign thyroid patients. Study-wide findings and caveats: When malignant thyroid tumors were compared with benign nodules, TCR beta diversity was reportedly significantly higher in the malignant tumors. This held in both blood and tumor samples.

CDR1 and CDR2 (germline): LNHDA, SQIVND (reference sequence). The CDR3 extends over 13 amino acids. The V gene lost 2 bases and the J gene lost 7 bases, with 9 bases spanning the gap. With respect to this clone: Its cognate antigen is unknown.

Each patient came to thyroid surgery without any prior treatment (of any kind). Per the authors' pipeline: For papillary thyroid cancer, a distant-metastasis classifier was constructed from CDR3 differences observed across clinicopathological groups. TCRdb re-called the PCR reads with MiXCR. The V and J calls follow TCRdb's processing rather than the paper's. The repertoire includes around 23,000 clones, 28% of them detected once, and approximately 15% sits in the top ten. Sequencing input: tumor tissue. J is TRBJ1-5 and V is TRBV19; D gene uncertain. This TCR was sampled from a male donor with papillary thyroid cancer or a benign thyroid nodule (not recorded which). Some clones in this sample may be carry-over from other donors' samples. The chain's CDR3 is CASSIPPLQPQHF. The CDR3, as DNA: TGTGCCAGTAGTATACCGCCCCTCCAGCCCCAGCATTTT. Based on the CDR3 plus reference TRBV19 and TRBJ1-5, the full variable domain is DGGITQSPKYLFRKEGQNVTLSCEQNLNHDAMYWYRQDPGQGLRLIYYSQIVNDFQKGDIAEGYSVSREKKESFPLTVTSAQKNPTAFYLCASSIPPLQPQHFGDGTRLSIL.